This T cell receptor beta chain was obtained from a study of vaccination and CD4 T cells after COVID-19. This clonotype was observed a single time. Its antigen remains unidentified. This sample's treatment: roughly nine-day PBMC culture with coronavirus spike peptide pools or control peptides (ViraFEST assay). During the years 2011-2018, before the COVID-19 pandemic, the unexposed donor's CD4+ T cells were collected. CD4+ T cells that had been cultured provided DNA sequenced with the Oncomine TCR Beta short-read assay. Via MiXCR, TCRdb re-called the PCR reads, giving one row per CDR3 protein. In the table there are approximately 2,400 distinct CDR3 sequences, 35% to 45% of which are singletons. Looked up from germline, CDR1 is SGHDN and CDR2 is FVKESK. This CDR3 has 14 residues. Trimming pared 3 bases from V and 3 bases from J, leaving 12 bases between.

The TCR was taken from a human donor in good health. Source material: CD4+ T cells from blood, cultured in vitro. The chain combines TRBV14 with TRBJ2-7, with D possibly called TRBD1 or TRBD2 (5 bases each). The CDR3 spells CASSHLGTIYEQYF. CDR3 nucleotides: TGTGCCAGCAGCCATTTAGGGACCATCTACGAGCAGTACTTC. Using reference TRBV14 and TRBJ2-7 for the parts outside the CDR3, the full variable domain is EAGVTQFPSHSVIEKGQTVTLRCDPISGHDNLYWYRRVMGKEIKFLLHFVKESKQDESGMPNNRFLAERTGGTYSTLKVQPAELEDSGVYFCASSHLGTIYEQYFGPGTRLTVT.